These 15 T cell receptor beta chains were all obtained from the same sample, sequenced in a study of CD8+CD57+ T cells in acquired aplastic anemia. Study-wide results and limits: Among patients, total CD4+ and CD8+ pools exceeded CD8+CD57+ cells in diversity.

The sequenced patients had an expansion of CD8+CD57+ cells seen by flow cytometry. It was genomic DNA that served as the template for profiling TCR beta VDJ and CDR3. TCRdb processed the reads anew with MiXCR; each CDR3 protein has one entry. The data show roughly 16,000 distinct CDR3 sequences, approximately 40% seen once. Their target antigens are unknown. The sequenced material came from CD8+CD57+ T cells sorted from PBMCs. The subset: bead-enriched CD8+CD57+ effector memory T cells from SAA patients. The receptors originated from a human donor with aplastic anemia.

This chain links TRBV14 with TRBJ2-3; 14 bases are shared with TRBD2. CDR3 length equals 20 residues. Germline CDR1 reads SGHDN; CDR2 reads FVKESK. The ends lost 4 bases at V and 5 bases at J; junction bases unmatched: 17. Here the CDR3 DNA reads TGTGCCAGCAGCCCCCAGGGGACTAGCGGGAGTCTAGGGGCCAGAGATACGCAGTATTTT. It yields the protein CASSPQGTSGSLGARDTQYF.

The gene calls are TRBV5-4 and TRBJ1-1; D remains ambiguous. The V gene's germline CDR1 is SGHNT and CDR2 YYREEE (reference sequence). The CDR3 consists of 14 residues. Trimming removed 0 bases from V and 5 bases from J, with 11 bases in between. The CDR3 nucleotides are TGTGCCAGCAGCTTGGGCTGGGCTGGGACTGAAGCTTTCTTT. Its protein product is CASSLGWAGTEAFF.

In this sample, this clonotype turned up many times. V usage is TRBV7-9 and J usage is TRBJ2-7; tentatively, D is TRBD2 (5 bases). Per germline, CDR1 SEHNR and CDR2 FQNEAQ (reference sequence). CDR3 length: 15 residues. V lost 4 bases and J lost 2, with 15 bases in between. CDR3 sequence reads: CASSSESGPPYEQYF. The CDR3 region has the DNA TGTGCCAGCAGCTCGGAGAGCGGACCTCCCTACGAGCAGTACTTC.

This clonotype came up many times. The genes are TRBV9 and TRBJ2-1, with D possibly being TRBD1 (6 bases). Germline assignment: CDR1 SGDLS and CDR2 YYNGEE. The CDR3 extends over 14 amino acids. V lost 7 bases and J lost 10, with 21 bases in between. In DNA form, the CDR3 reads TGTGCCAGCCGAGTGAGCGATGGGACAATGGAGCAGTTCTTC. Its protein product is CASRVSDGTMEQFF.

This chain joins TRBV6-4 and TRBJ2-3; D is tentatively TRBD1 or TRBD2 (5 bases each). Germline lookup yields CDR1 MRHNA and CDR2 SNTAGT. V gave up 0 bases and J gave up 5 bases, with 12 bases separating them. CDR3 size: 15 residues. This CDR3 is CASSDSVRGVDTQYF. CDR3 nucleotides: TGTGCCAGCAGTGACTCGGTCCGGGGCGTAGATACGCAGTATTTT.

The chain uses TRBV15 and TRBJ2-6; D perhaps matches TRBD1 (6 bases). V was shortened by 5 bases and J by 0 bases, with 11 bases between the two germline ends. CDR1 is LNHNV, CDR2 YYDKDF, per germline (reference sequence). The CDR3 covers 16 residues. CDR3 in amino acids: CATSFHRDSGANVLTF. The CDR3 DNA is TGTGCCACCAGCTTTCACAGGGACTCTGGGGCCAACGTCCTGACTTTC.

V gene TRBV24-1 combines with J gene TRBJ2-5; D remains ambiguous. With 3 bases removed from V and 3 bases from J, the gap between germline ends came to 16 bases. Germline CDR1 KGHDR, CDR2 SFDVKD. This CDR3 has 16 residues. The CDR3 is CATSDREDGPKETQYF. CDR3 nucleotides: TGTGCCACCAGTGATCGTGAGGACGGACCAAAAGAGACCCAGTACTTC.

This clonotype has a handful of counts. CDR3 coding DNA: TGTGCCAGCAGTGAATTTGGCGACACGCAGTATTTT. Translation: CASSEFGDTQYF. This chain joins TRBV25-1 and TRBJ2-3; D uncertain. V was pared by 1 base and J by 9 bases, with 8 bases between. Germline CDR1 and CDR2: MGHDK and SYGVNS. The CDR3 is made up of 12 amino acids.

This clonotype has a handful of counts. V and J are TRBV20-1 and TRBJ2-5, with D uncertain. Trimming stripped 6 bases from V and 2 bases from J, with 13 bases between. The germline gives CDR1 DFQATT, CDR2 SNEGSKA (reference sequence). The CDR3 consists of 13 residues. Here the CDR3 DNA reads TGCAGTGCCTTAGCTGGAGTACAAGAGACCCAGTACTTC. Translation gives CSALAGVQETQYF.

This clonotype was seen ten or more times. This chain connects TRBV18 to TRBJ2-1; D might be TRBD1 or TRBD2, each matching 5 bases. CDR1 and CDR2 from the germline V gene are KGHSH and LQKENI. Trimming took 3 bases from V and 1 from J, leaving 25 bases between them. This CDR3 spans 20 amino acids. Here the CDR3 reads CASSPIPMVVRDESYNEQFF. CDR3 DNA sequence: TGTGCCAGCTCACCGATTCCGATGGTCGTTCGGGACGAATCCTACAATGAGCAGTTCTTC.

This chain links TRBV4-1 with TRBJ2-2; D is possibly TRBD1 (6 bases). The V and J ends lost 0 bases and 0 bases respectively, with 11 bases between them. Germline values: CDR1 MGHRA, CDR2 YSYEKL. This CDR3 has 17 amino acids. CDR3 loop: CASSQEDRASNTGELFF. The CDR3 coding sequence is TGCGCCAGCAGCCAAGAGGACAGAGCCTCGAACACCGGGGAGCTGTTTTTT.

V is TRBV2 and J is TRBJ2-7; D uncertain. Germline loops: CDR1 SNHLY, CDR2 FYNNEI. Trimming shortened V by 6 bases and J by 3 bases, and 12 bases separated the two germline ends. The CDR3 spans 13 residues. The CDR3 here is CASSKNGVYEQYF. CDR3 nucleotides: TGTGCCAGCAGCAAAAATGGGGTCTACGAGCAGTACTTC.

This clonotype was observed at least ten times. CDR3 bases: TGTGCCATCAGTGACAGGGGGCGCGATCAGCCCCAGCATTTT. Encoded protein: CAISDRGRDQPQHF. V usage is TRBV10-3 and J usage is TRBJ1-5; 8 bases fit TRBD1. With 3 bases clipped from V and 5 bases from J, the junction kept 3 bases outside the gene matches. CDR1 is ENHRY, CDR2 SYGVKD, per germline. There are 14 residues in the CDR3.

The rearrangement uses TRBV7-9 and TRBJ2-1, with 13 bases that match TRBD2. Germline V gene data show CDR1 as SEHNR and CDR2 as FQNEAQ (reference sequence). CDR3 size: 16 residues. After removal of 6 bases from V and 8 bases from J, the junction contained 10 bases not matched to a gene. CDR3 sequence reads: CASRSGTSGVVDEQFF. In DNA, the CDR3 is TGTGCCAGCAGGTCCGGGACTAGCGGGGTGGTGGATGAGCAGTTCTTC. The full variable domain, in which reference TRBV7-9 and TRBJ2-1 provide the parts outside the CDR3, is DTGVSQNPRHKITKRGQNVTFRCDPISEHNRLYWYRQTLGQGPEFLTYFQNEAQLEKSRLLSDRFSAERPKGSFSTLEIQRTEQGDSAMYLCASRSGTSGVVDEQFFGPGTRLTVL.

This clonotype has a count of ten or more. V gene TRBV30 combines with J gene TRBJ1-1; D is ambiguous. Germline-derived CDR1 and CDR2 are GTSNPN and SVGIG (reference sequence). V lost 5 bases and J lost 1, with 5 bases in between. This CDR3 has 11 residues. The CDR3 DNA is TGTGCCTGGGTTACGAACACTGAAGCTTTCTTT. As protein: CAWVTNTEAFF. The full variable domain, completed using reference TRBV30 and TRBJ1-1, is SQTIHQWPATLVQPVGSPLSLECTVEGTSNPNLYWYRQAAGRGLQLLFYSVGIGQISSEVPQNLSASRPQDRQFILSSKKLLLSDSGFYLCAWVTNTEAFFGQGTRLTVV.